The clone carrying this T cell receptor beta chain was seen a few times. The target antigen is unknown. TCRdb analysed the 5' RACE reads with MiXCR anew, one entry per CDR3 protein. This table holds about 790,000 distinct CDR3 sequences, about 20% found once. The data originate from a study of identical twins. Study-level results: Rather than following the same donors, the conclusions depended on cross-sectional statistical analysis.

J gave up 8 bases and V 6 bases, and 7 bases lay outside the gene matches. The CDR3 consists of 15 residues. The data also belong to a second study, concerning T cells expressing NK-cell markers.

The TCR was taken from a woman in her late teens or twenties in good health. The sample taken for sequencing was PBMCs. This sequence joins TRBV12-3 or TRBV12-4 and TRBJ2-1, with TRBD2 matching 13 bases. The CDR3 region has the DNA TGTGCCAGCAGAAGAACTAGCGGGAGGGGTGATGAGCAGTTCTTC. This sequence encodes CASRRTSGRGDEQFF.